The 31 T cell receptor beta chains below were found in one sample sequenced in a study of T cell responses to AZD1222 COVID-19 vaccine. The assay was immunoSEQ multiplex PCR, and TCRdb's table has in-frame clones only and misses some. The sample holds approximately 60,000 clones, approximately 80% seen once. This specimen was peripheral blood, taken on day 0 of AZD1222 vaccination. The receptors shown here come from an adult in good health.

This clone was found once. V and J are TRBV19 and TRBJ2-7, with 7 positions matching TRBD1. CDR1 LNHDA and CDR2 SQIVND come from the germline V gene (reference sequence). The length of the CDR3 is 17 residues. V shed 5 bases and J 2 bases; nucleotides not matched to a gene: 15. The CDR3 sequence is CASSPYGWDSSTYEQYF. The CDR3, as DNA: TGTGCCAGTAGTCCATATGGGTGGGACAGTTCTACCTACGAGCAGTACTTC.

The V call is TRBV30, the J call TRBJ2-1; 10 nucleotides match TRBD2. The CDR3 runs 14 residues. With 5 bases clipped from V and 5 bases from J, the junction kept 6 bases outside the gene matches. Per the germline V gene, CDR1 is GTSNPN and CDR2 is SVGIG (reference sequence). The CDR3 is CAWFSGGNNNEQFF. The DNA for the CDR3 is TGTGCCTGGTTTAGCGGGGGGAACAACAATGAGCAGTTCTTC.

As to this clone: This is likely an artifact of a read error, given a far larger clone one base away. V and J are TRBV6-5 and TRBJ1-1; D gene ambiguous. V was trimmed by 2 bases and J by 1 base, leaving 2 bases between them. Per the germline V gene, CDR1 is MNHEY and CDR2 is SVGAGI. The CDR3 length is 12 residues. The CDR3 is CASSYRNTEAFF. The CDR3 coding sequence is TGTGCCAGCAGTTACAGGAACACTGAAGCTTTCTTT.

As to this clone: This same CDR3 is encoded by further DNA sequences in the sample. This chain joins TRBV15 and TRBJ1-6, with D possibly TRBD1 on 5 matching bases. This CDR3 spans 13 amino acids. V was cut by 1 base and J by 10 bases, with 8 bases left in between. Looked up from germline, CDR1 is LNHNV and CDR2 is YYDKDF (reference sequence). The CDR3 nucleotides read TGTGCCACCAGCAGAGGGCAGGGATCACCCCTCCACTTT. Translated, it gives CATSRGQGSPLHF. Filled out from reference TRBV15 and TRBJ1-6, the complete variable domain reads DAMVIQNPRYQVTQFGKPVTLSCSQTLNHNVMYWYQQKSSQAPKLLFHYYDKDFNNEADTPDNFQSRRPNTSFCFLDIRSPGLGDTAMYLCATSRGQGSPLHFGNGTRLTVT.

This clone occurred a few times. V gene TRBV4-3 combines with J gene TRBJ2-1, with TRBD2 matching over 9 bases. V lost 4 bases to trimming and J lost 10 bases; unmatched junction nucleotides: 5. Germline loops: CDR1 LGHNA, CDR2 YSLEER. The CDR3 length is 13 residues. The CDR3 DNA follows: TGCGCCAGCAGCCCCGGGCTAGCGGGGGAGCAGTTCTTC. The encoded protein is CASSPGLAGEQFF.

The chain uses TRBV30 and TRBJ1-6, with D uncertain. CDR3 size: 15 residues. Trimming pared 2 bases from V and 5 bases from J, leaving 13 bases between. Germline CDR1 reads GTSNPN; CDR2 reads SVGIG (reference sequence). CDR3 protein: CAWSIQYRNNSPLHF. Here the CDR3 DNA reads TGTGCCTGGAGTATCCAGTATCGTAATAATTCACCCCTCCACTTT. The full variable domain, its missing parts supplied by reference TRBV30 and TRBJ1-6, is SQTIHQWPATLVQPVGSPLSLECTVEGTSNPNLYWYRQAAGRGLQLLFYSVGIGQISSEVPQNLSASRPQDRQFILSSKKLLLSDSGFYLCAWSIQYRNNSPLHFGNGTRLTVT.

The chain carries TRBV30 and TRBJ1-4, with TRBD1 as a possible D gene (6 bases). With 3 bases removed from V and 7 bases from J, the gap between germline ends came to 27 bases. Germline V gives CDR1 GTSNPN, CDR2 SVGIG (reference sequence). The CDR3 is 18 amino acids. CDR3 bases: TGTGCCTGGAGGCGGGCAGGGGTAATTGGATTGAATCGTGAAAAACTGTTTTTT. Its protein is CAWRRAGVIGLNREKLFF.

This clone was seen once. The chain has TRBV15 and TRBJ1-1, with D hard to call. The CDR3 consists of 13 residues. Germline V lookup: CDR1 LNHNV, CDR2 YYDKDF (reference sequence). Trimming stripped 4 bases from V and 1 base from J, with 7 bases between. In DNA form, the CDR3 reads TGTGCCACCAGCATTGGGAGGAACACTGAAGCTTTCTTT. The encoded protein is CATSIGRNTEAFF.

This sequence joins TRBV6-1 and TRBJ1-3; D is unclear. This CDR3 comprises 14 residues. Germline V lookup: CDR1 MNHNS, CDR2 SASEGT. With 2 bases removed from V and 0 bases from J, the gap between germline ends came to 5 bases. CDR3 residues: CASSEQSSGNTIYF. The CDR3 DNA reads TGTGCCAGCAGTGAACAAAGCTCTGGAAACACCATATATTTT.

Of note for this clone: Additional DNA sequences in this sample encode the identical CDR3. The CDR3 DNA reads as TGCGCCAGCGGGGGACCCATCTATGGCTACACCTTC. Amino acids: CASGGPIYGYTF. The gene calls are TRBV4-3 and TRBJ1-2; D is possibly TRBD1 (5 bases). The CDR3 runs 12 residues. The germline V and J ends were trimmed by 8 bases and 4 bases, with 11 bases remaining between them. The germline gives CDR1 LGHNA, CDR2 YSLEER.

CDR3 amino acids: CASSTGLDYGYTF. Here the CDR3 DNA reads TGTGCCAGCAGTACGGGACTGGACTATGGCTACACCTTC. J is TRBJ1-2 and V is TRBV2; a weak D match, TRBD1 (5 bases). V was shortened by 5 bases and J by 3 bases, with 10 bases between the two germline ends. Looked up from germline, CDR1 is SNHLY and CDR2 is FYNNEI. This CDR3 is built from 13 residues.

On this clone itself: This could be a read error, since a much larger clone is one nucleotide away. This CDR3 reads CASNDLGYEQYF. CDR3 in DNA: TGTGCCAGCAATGACCTGGGATACGAGCAGTACTTC. The rearrangement uses TRBV2 and TRBJ2-7, with no clear D. Trimming left V 7 bases short and J 4 bases short, with 11 bases between. CDR1 is SNHLY and CDR2 is FYNNEI in the germline V gene. This CDR3 spans 12 amino acids.

J is TRBJ1-1 and V is TRBV7-2; the D is unclear. CDR1 is SGHTA, CDR2 FQGNSA, per germline. CDR3 size: 15 residues. Deletions cut 6 bases from V and 0 bases from J, with 14 bases between. The CDR3 spells CASSPSGQVNTEAFF. As DNA, the CDR3 is TGTGCCAGCAGTCCGTCGGGCCAAGTGAACACTGAAGCTTTCTTT.

This clone occurred once. The V and J genes are TRBV30 and TRBJ2-3; D gene unclear. Germline CDR1 reads GTSNPN; CDR2 reads SVGIG (reference sequence). The CDR3 has 12 residues. CDR3 in DNA: TGTGCAAGGACGGCTAGCACAGATACGCAGTATTTT. Its protein product is CARTASTDTQYF. Complete variable domain (other parts from reference TRBV30 and TRBJ2-3): SQTIHQWPATLVQPVGSPLSLECTVEGTSNPNLYWYRQAAGRGLQLLFYSVGIGQISSEVPQNLSASRPQDRQFILSSKKLLLSDSGFYLCARTASTDTQYFGPGTRLTVL.

Here the CDR3 reads CASSLTARDVSEQYF. CDR3 DNA sequence: TGTGCCAGCAGTCTCACCGCTCGGGACGTCAGCGAGCAGTACTTC. J is TRBJ2-7 and V is TRBV28, with D perhaps TRBD1 or TRBD2 (5 bases each). Trimming removed 5 bases at V and 6 bases at J, with 20 bases between. Looked up from germline, CDR1 is MDHEN and CDR2 is SYDVKM. The length of the CDR3 is 15 residues.

The rearrangement links TRBV4-3 to TRBJ1-4; D gene unclear. The CDR3 is 13 amino acids. Looked up from germline, CDR1 is LGHNA and CDR2 is YSLEER. Trimming took off 1 base at V and 6 bases at J, with 6 bases between the two ends. The CDR3 loop reads CASSQVSYEKLFF. Written as DNA, the CDR3 is TGCGCCAGCAGCCAAGTCAGTTATGAAAAACTGTTTTTT.

This clone was detected once. The chain carries TRBV3-1 (or the pseudogene TRBV3-2) and TRBJ2-3; 7 bases map to TRBD2. This CDR3 contains 14 residues. After removal of 8 bases from V and 2 bases from J, the junction contained 7 bases not matched to a gene. The germline CDR1 and CDR2 sequences are LGHDT and YNNKEL (reference sequence). The CDR3 DNA is TGTGCCAGCTCGAGAAGCGGGACCACAGATACGCAGTATTTT. This codes for CASSRSGTTDTQYF.

This clone showed up many times. This chain connects TRBV2 to TRBJ1-5; no definite D call. CDR1 and CDR2 from the germline V gene are SNHLY and FYNNEI. The V gene lost 2 bases and the J gene lost 6 bases, with 23 bases spanning the gap. The CDR3 extends over 18 amino acids. The CDR3 nucleotides are TGTGCCAGCAGTGAATATTTGGGAGAAGGAGGAGGCGGTCAGCCCCAGCATTTT. It encodes CASSEYLGEGGGGQPQHF.

The genes are TRBV6-6 and TRBJ1-3, with a possible D match to TRBD1 (5 bases). Germline CDR1 MNHNY, CDR2 SVGAGI (reference sequence). The V and J ends lost 4 bases and 6 bases respectively, with 13 bases between them. The length of the CDR3 is 14 residues. DNA for the CDR3: TGTGCCAGCAGTTTCGGAGGGGCAGTAAACACCATATATTTT. It specifies CASSFGGAVNTIYF.

CDR3 DNA: TGTGCCAGCAGACCACCGGGAGCACAAGAGACCCAGTACTTC. Translating gives CASRPPGAQETQYF. The chain employs TRBV6-5 and TRBJ2-5; possible D gene TRBD2, 6 bases. Germline V lookup: CDR1 MNHEY, CDR2 SVGAGI. Trimming stripped 6 bases from V and 2 bases from J, with 13 bases between. The CDR3 sequence is 14 residues long.

The V gene is TRBV6-2 or TRBV6-3, the J gene TRBJ1-6; the match to TRBD1 covers 7 bases. Germline V lookup: CDR1 MNHEY, CDR2 SVGEGT. Unmatched junction bases numbered 5, after V lost 4 bases and J lost 5 bases. CDR3 length: 15 residues. The CDR3, as DNA: TGTGCCAGCAGTTGGCCGGGACAGCATAATTCACCCCTCCACTTT. This codes for CASSWPGQHNSPLHF.

The chain joins TRBV4-1 to TRBJ2-3; 10 nucleotides match TRBD1. There are 16 residues in the CDR3. The germline gives CDR1 MGHRA, CDR2 YSYEKL. Trimming at V came to 8 bases and at J to 6 bases, leaving 14 bases not matched to a gene. The CDR3 sequence is CASAPRDRGTADTQYF. For the CDR3, the DNA is TGCGCCAGCGCCCCCCGGGACAGGGGAACCGCGGATACGCAGTATTTT.

The rearrangement uses TRBV4-3 and TRBJ2-7; 7 bases fit TRBD1. The V segment lost 0 bases and the J segment 5 bases; nucleotides outside the gene matches: 10. CDR1 and CDR2 from the germline V gene are LGHNA and YSLEER. The CDR3 extends over 16 amino acids. For the CDR3, the DNA is TGCGCCAGCAGCCAAGAGCTTCTAGGGGGCTTCGACGAGCAGTACTTC. Protein: CASSQELLGGFDEQYF.

The CDR3 loop reads CASSGAGTPTVREKLFF. The CDR3 DNA follows: TGTGCCAGCAGCGGGGCGGGGACACCGACCGTACGTGAAAAACTGTTTTTT. The chain carries TRBV5-6 and TRBJ1-4; a possible D gene is TRBD1 (6 bases). Germline V gene lookup returns CDR1 SGHDT and CDR2 YYEEEE. The V end lost 4 bases, the J end lost 7 bases, and 23 bases lay between the germline ends. This CDR3 spans 17 amino acids.

This chain links TRBV11-3 with TRBJ2-1, with D perhaps assigned TRBD1 or TRBD2 (5 bases each). V dropped 0 bases and J dropped 10 bases, with 10 bases sitting between them. CDR1 and CDR2 (germline): SGHNT, YENEEA. The CDR3 runs 13 residues. The CDR3 region is CASSLDGAAEQFF. As DNA, the CDR3 is TGTGCCAGCAGCTTAGACGGGGCAGCAGAGCAGTTCTTC.

The V and J genes are TRBV4-3 and TRBJ2-2; 11 bases line up with TRBD2. Germline V gives CDR1 LGHNA, CDR2 YSLEER. The V and J ends lost 2 bases and 6 bases, in that order; junction bases with no gene match: 5. This CDR3 contains 16 residues. As DNA, the CDR3 is TGCGCCAGCAGCCAAAACCCGGGACTAGCGGCCGGGGAGCTGTTTTTT. Protein product: CASSQNPGLAAGELFF.

This clone was found a few times. The chain employs TRBV6-2 or TRBV6-3 and TRBJ2-4; D may be TRBD1 or TRBD2 (6 bases each). The CDR3 totals 14 residues. V lost 5 bases and J 3 bases, leaving 11 bases between the germline ends. CDR1 MNHEY and CDR2 SVGEGT come from the germline V gene. CDR3 in amino acids: CASSQQGGKNIQYF. CDR3 in DNA: TGTGCCAGCAGTCAACAGGGAGGCAAAAACATTCAGTACTTC.

This clone was observed a single time. This chain uses TRBV19 with TRBJ2-1; 12 positions agree with TRBD2. Germline values: CDR1 LNHDA, CDR2 SQIVND (reference sequence). The CDR3 has 17 amino acids. With V trimmed by 2 bases and J by 9 bases, 11 bases remained unmatched. The CDR3 loop reads CASSIPPLAGGPGEQFF. The CDR3 DNA reads as TGTGCCAGTAGTATACCTCCTCTAGCGGGGGGGCCGGGTGAGCAGTTCTTC.

The chain has TRBV28 and TRBJ1-3, with 9 bases identical to TRBD1. This CDR3 comprises 13 residues. Losses at the gene ends were 11 bases for V and 3 bases for J; bases not matched to a gene: 5. CDR1 and CDR2 from the germline V gene are MDHEN and SYDVKM. CDR3 sequence: CAPQGAGGNTIYF. CDR3 sequence (DNA): TGTGCCCCACAGGGGGCAGGTGGAAACACCATATATTTT.

The V call is TRBV10-1, the J call TRBJ1-6; unclear D gene. Deletions cut 7 bases from V and 5 bases from J, with 18 bases between. The CDR3 has 16 residues. Germline V gives CDR1 WNHNN, CDR2 SYGVQD (reference sequence). CDR3 in DNA: TGCGCCAGCATAAAAAGGACCTTCGTTCATAATTCACCCCTCCACTTT. It specifies CASIKRTFVHNSPLHF.

The chain links TRBV11-2 to TRBJ2-1, with a tentative D call TRBD2 (7 bases). The germline V gene has CDR1 SGHAT and CDR2 FQNNGV. The V and J ends lost 6 bases and 7 bases respectively, with 19 bases between them. The CDR3 loop spans 15 amino acids. CDR3 DNA sequence: TGTGCCAGCAGTATGATCCGGGGGGCGCGGAATGAGCAGTTCTTC. It codes for CASSMIRGARNEQFF.